This T cell receptor beta chain stems from a study of T cell clones after liver transplantation. Libraries were prepared by immunoSEQ multiplex PCR; TCRdb keeps only in-frame clonotypes and omits some of them. Of about 120,000 clones listed, 90% are singletons. The CDR3 extends over 17 amino acids. The germline V gene has CDR1 SGHNT and CDR2 YENEEA. The V end lost 4 bases, the J end lost 3 bases, and 20 bases lay between the germline ends. V usage is TRBV11-3 and J usage is TRBJ2-3; D gene uncertain. Sequenced material: CD4+ T cells from blood, taken 12 months after liver transplant. This sequence was found in a human patient who received a liver transplant. Some T cells may be supplied by the graft donor. This CDR3 reads CASSSELPRSQTDTQYF. The CDR3, as DNA: TGTGCCAGCAGCTCAGAACTGCCGAGGAGCCAAACAGATACGCAGTATTTT. Full variable domain (rest looked up from reference TRBV11-3 and TRBJ2-3): EAGVVQSPRYKIIEKKQPVAFWCNPISGHNTLYWYLQNLGQGPELLIRYENEEAVDDSQLPKDRFSAERLKGVDSTLKIQPAELGDSAVYLCASSSELPRSQTDTQYFGPGTRLTVL.